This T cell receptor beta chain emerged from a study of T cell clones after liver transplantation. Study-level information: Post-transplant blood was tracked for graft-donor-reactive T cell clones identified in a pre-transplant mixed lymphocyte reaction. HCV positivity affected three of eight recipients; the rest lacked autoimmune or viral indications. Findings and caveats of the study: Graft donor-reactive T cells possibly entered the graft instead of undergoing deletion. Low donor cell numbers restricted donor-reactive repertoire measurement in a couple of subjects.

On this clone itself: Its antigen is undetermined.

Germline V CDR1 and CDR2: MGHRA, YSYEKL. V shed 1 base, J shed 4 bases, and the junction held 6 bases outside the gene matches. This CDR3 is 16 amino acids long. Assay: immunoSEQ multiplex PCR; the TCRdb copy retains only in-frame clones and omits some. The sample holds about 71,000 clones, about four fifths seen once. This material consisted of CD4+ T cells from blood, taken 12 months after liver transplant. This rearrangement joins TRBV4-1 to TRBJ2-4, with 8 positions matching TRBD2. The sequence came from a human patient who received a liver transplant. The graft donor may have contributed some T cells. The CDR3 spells CASSQAPTSGKNIQYF. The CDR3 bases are TGCGCCAGCAGCCAAGCACCCACTAGCGGAAAAAACATTCAGTACTTC.